This T cell receptor beta chain originates from a study of T cells in Graves' hyperthyroidism and ophthalmopathy. Across the study: Peripheral blood was secured at the point of initial diagnosis, before any treatment.

CDR3 size: 15 residues. V was cut by 3 bases and J by 7 bases, with 13 bases left in between. Germline loops: CDR1 LNHDA, CDR2 SQIVND (reference sequence). Amplification targeted TCR beta CDR3 regions from RNA transcripts. Using the HTBI primer set, a first-round RT-PCR was run on the TCR CDR3. Via MiXCR, TCRdb re-called the multiplex PCR reads, giving one row per CDR3 protein. The table records some 370,000 distinct CDR3 sequences, about a sixth of them present only once. This clonotype was observed at least ten times. Uncontrolled infection, other autoimmune disease, pregnancy or lactation barred patients from enrollment. Thyroid ultrasound, orbital computed tomography, clinical symptoms, and serum thyroxine and TRAb underpinned diagnoses. PBMCs were derived from 10 ml fresh peripheral blood.

This TCR derives from a woman in her thirties with Graves' hyperthyroidism that later progressed to Graves' ophthalmopathy. The genes are TRBV19 and TRBJ1-6; tentative D call: TRBD1 (6 bases). Sequencing input: blood. CDR3 DNA sequence: TGTGCCAGTAGTATTGGACAGTCGAGGAATTCACCCCTCCACTTT. Translation: CASSIGQSRNSPLHF.